Presented here are 24 T cell receptor beta chains from one specimen sequenced in a study of T cells in localized non-small cell lung cancer. The data were produced by immunoSEQ multiplex PCR, yet TCRdb's version contains in-frame clones alone and is incomplete. The data contain about 130,000 clones, roughly 90% of them singletons. Sequencing used peripheral blood, obtained before any cancer treatment. The receptor source for this set is a female donor older than 55 with stage I lung adenocarcinoma.

The chain is built from TRBV6-5 and TRBJ2-1; 7 positions match TRBD2. This CDR3 is 15 amino acids long. The trim removed 2 bases at V and 3 bases at J, leaving 4 bases unmatched. Germline V CDR1 and CDR2: MNHEY, SVGAGI. In nucleotides, the CDR3 is TGTGCCAGCAGTTACAACGGGAGGATCTACAATGAGCAGTTCTTC. Translating it yields CASSYNGRIYNEQFF.

This CDR3 is CASSLTRTSGLGDEQFF. In DNA, the CDR3 is TGTGCCAGCAGCCTAACGCGTACTAGCGGGCTTGGGGATGAGCAGTTCTTC. The genes are TRBV2 and TRBJ2-1, with 9 bases fitting TRBD2. This CDR3 comprises 17 residues. Germline V lookup: CDR1 SNHLY, CDR2 FYNNEI. With V trimmed by 6 bases and J by 8 bases, 17 bases remained unmatched.

The chain couples TRBV5-1 to TRBJ1-1; D is uncertain. Germline CDR1 is SGHRS and CDR2 is YFSETQ. The germline V and J ends were trimmed by 6 bases and 0 bases, with 15 bases remaining between them. CDR3 length: 15 residues. CDR3 loop: CASTPLGRLNTEAFF. The CDR3 nucleotides are TGCGCCAGCACCCCCTTGGGGAGATTGAACACTGAAGCTTTCTTT.

A note on this clone: A junction end diverges from the germline sequence, so it may reflect a read error. The chain recombines TRBV7-7 with TRBJ1-5, with 8 bases that match TRBD1. Germline values: CDR1 SSHAT, CDR2 FNYEAQ (reference sequence). This CDR3 contains 13 residues. The CDR3 DNA reads TGTGCTAGCAGCCGAGACAGGGGCCAGCCCCAGCATTTT. It translates to CASSRDRGQPQHF. The whole variable domain, remainder taken from reference TRBV7-7 and TRBJ1-5, is GAGVSQSPRYKVTKRGQDVTLRCDPISSHATLYWYQQALGQGPEFLTYFNYEAQPDKSGLPSDRFSAERPEGSISTLTIQRTEQRDSAMYRCASSRDRGQPQHFGDGTRLSIL.

The chain combines TRBV5-1 with TRBJ1-1; 9 bases are shared with TRBD1. The CDR3 has 14 amino acids. Trimming removed 3 bases from V and 4 bases from J; junction bases left unmatched: 4. Germline CDR1 reads SGHRS; CDR2 reads YFSETQ. This CDR3 is CASSSQGAGTEAFF. CDR3 bases: TGCGCCAGCAGCTCACAGGGGGCTGGCACTGAAGCTTTCTTT.

Concerning this clone itself: The same CDR3 is also encoded by other DNA sequences in this sample. The rearrangement uses TRBV28 and TRBJ1-2; possibly TRBD1 for D (5 bases). CDR1 is MDHEN, CDR2 SYDVKM, per germline. The CDR3 is 13 residues long. Trimming took off 2 bases at V and 8 bases at J, with 12 bases between the two ends. This chain's CDR3 is CASSLNQGGGYTF. Here the CDR3 DNA reads TGTGCCAGCAGTTTAAATCAGGGTGGGGGCTACACCTTC.

This clone has just a few counts. The chain's CDR3 is CASSQTGMNTEAFF. Written as DNA, the CDR3 is TGCGCCAGCAGCCAGACAGGGATGAACACTGAAGCTTTCTTT. The genes are TRBV5-1 and TRBJ1-1; 7 bases agree with TRBD1. Trimming at V came to 4 bases and at J to 0 bases, leaving 3 bases not matched to a gene. This CDR3 spans 14 amino acids. CDR1 and CDR2 (germline): SGHRS, YFSETQ.

This chain links TRBV9 with TRBJ1-2; a possible D gene is TRBD1 (5 bases). The CDR3 runs 15 residues. CDR1 and CDR2 (germline): SGDLS, YYNGEE. The V gene lost 3 bases and the J gene lost 1 base, with 13 bases spanning the gap. CDR3 protein: CASSAGGELNYGYTF. CDR3 nucleotide sequence: TGTGCCAGCAGCGCCGGGGGGGAGCTTAACTATGGCTACACCTTC. Supplemented by reference TRBV9 and TRBJ1-2, the full variable domain reads DSGVTQTPKHLITATGQRVTLRCSPRSGDLSVYWYQQSLDQGLQFLIQYYNGEERAKGNILERFSAQQFPDLHSELNLSSLELGDSALYFCASSAGGELNYGYTFGSGTRLTVV.

This clone came up once. The chain links TRBV5-1 to TRBJ2-6; possible D gene TRBD2, 5 bases. Trimming shortened V by 1 base and J by 2 bases, and 7 bases separated the two germline ends. This CDR3 spans 15 amino acids. Germline values: CDR1 SGHRS, CDR2 YFSETQ. CDR3 nucleotides: TGCGCCAGCAGCTTGACCGGGGCTGGGGCCAACGTCCTGACTTTC. Translation gives CASSLTGAGANVLTF.

This chain joins TRBV4-2 and TRBJ2-1, with unresolved D. CDR1 is LGHNA, CDR2 YNFKEQ, per germline. Trimming stripped 1 base from V and 12 bases from J, with 13 bases between. The CDR3 loop spans 13 amino acids. In DNA, the CDR3 is TGTGCCAGCAGCCAAGGGTCCCGTCGGGTGCAGTTCTTC. Protein sequence: CASSQGSRRVQFF.

The chain has TRBV7-3 and TRBJ2-3, with no clear D. Germline CDR1 and CDR2: SGHTA and FQGTGA. V lost 5 bases and J 4 bases, leaving 19 bases between the germline ends. The CDR3 is 16 residues long. The CDR3 here is CASSPMHGVSSDTQYF. The DNA of the CDR3 is TGTGCCAGCAGCCCAATGCATGGGGTCTCCTCAGATACGCAGTATTTT.

V gene TRBV10-3 combines with J gene TRBJ2-1, with 8 nucleotides matching TRBD2. From germline, CDR1 is ENHRY and CDR2 SYGVKD. CDR3 length equals 13 residues. V lost 6 bases to trimming and J lost 8 bases; unmatched junction nucleotides: 6. The CDR3 here is CAISEGLAHEQFF. DNA of the CDR3: TGTGCCATCAGCGAAGGACTAGCCCATGAGCAGTTCTTC.

The chain recombines TRBV5-1 with TRBJ2-5; D gene unclear. In germline, CDR1 is SGHRS, CDR2 YFSETQ. V dropped 0 bases and J dropped 2 bases, with 5 bases sitting between them. This CDR3 is 13 amino acids long. The chain's CDR3 is CASSLGDQETQYF. For the CDR3, the DNA is TGCGCCAGCAGCTTGGGGGATCAAGAGACCCAGTACTTC.

This clone was seen a few times. J is TRBJ1-4 and V is TRBV30; 12 bases are a match to TRBD1. V shed 2 bases and J 7 bases; nucleotides not matched to a gene: 8. Per the germline V gene, CDR1 is GTSNPN and CDR2 is SVGIG (reference sequence). This CDR3 region has 16 residues. The CDR3 here is CAWSSWDRGHGEKLFF. CDR3 in DNA: TGTGCCTGGAGTTCATGGGACAGGGGGCATGGTGAAAAACTGTTTTTT.

This clone was recorded only once. This rearrangement joins TRBV30 to TRBJ2-1; 12 bases match TRBD2. This CDR3 has 19 residues. The germline V gene encodes CDR1 GTSNPN and CDR2 SVGIG (reference sequence). J lost 12 bases, V lost 0 bases, and 21 bases had no gene match. The CDR3 nucleotides are TGTGCCTGGAGTGTATTGCCCCCCCGGGCTAGCGGGGGGGCCGTGGTGCAGTTCTTC. This codes for CAWSVLPPRASGGAVVQFF.

The genes are TRBV19 and TRBJ2-2; no clear D. The V end was cut by 9 bases, the J end by 5 bases, with 28 bases between. The CDR3 covers 18 residues. Germline V gene lookup returns CDR1 LNHDA and CDR2 SQIVND (reference sequence). The CDR3 bases are TGTGCCAGCAAGGTTCGAGGTCGGGCGCCCCAGCAGACCGGGGAGCTGTTTTTT. Amino acids: CASKVRGRAPQQTGELFF. Together with reference TRBV19 and TRBJ2-2, the CDR3 gives the full variable domain: DGGITQSPKYLFRKEGQNVTLSCEQNLNHDAMYWYRQDPGQGLRLIYYSQIVNDFQKGDIAEGYSVSREKKESFPLTVTSAQKNPTAFYLCASKVRGRAPQQTGELFFGEGSRLTVL.

This clone was counted a few times. This rearrangement joins TRBV7-2 to TRBJ2-7; weak D call: TRBD2 (6 bases). The germline V gene encodes CDR1 SGHTA and CDR2 FQGNSA. The CDR3 loop spans 13 amino acids. V was clipped by 5 bases and J by 6 bases, with 14 bases between them. The CDR3 sequence: CASSRQRAGEQYF. The CDR3 nucleotides read TGTGCCAGCAGCCGCCAGCGGGCCGGCGAGCAGTACTTC.

The V gene is TRBV6-5, the J gene TRBJ2-3; tentative D call: TRBD2 (5 bases). The CDR3 has 14 amino acids. Germline V gene sequence: CDR1 MNHEY, CDR2 SVGAGI. V was clipped by 11 bases and J by 3 bases, with 18 bases between them. The DNA for the CDR3 is TGTGCCTTAGCGTTGGCCGGTAGGACAGATACGCAGTATTTT. Its protein is CALALAGRTDTQYF.

J is TRBJ2-5 and V is TRBV19; the D is unclear. The CDR3 spans 12 residues. The V gene lost 5 bases and the J gene lost 7 bases, with 11 bases spanning the gap. Germline loops: CDR1 LNHDA, CDR2 SQIVND (reference sequence). CDR3 protein: CASSGVRGTQYF. The DNA of the CDR3 is TGTGCCAGTAGTGGGGTTCGAGGGACCCAGTACTTC.

This chain joins TRBV5-1 and TRBJ1-5; D might be TRBD1 (6 bases). Germline-derived CDR1 and CDR2 are SGHRS and YFSETQ. The CDR3 loop spans 14 amino acids. V gave up 4 bases and J gave up 5 bases, with 13 bases separating them. The CDR3 bases are TGCGCCAGCAGCCCCGGGACACCTGATCAGCCCCAGCATTTT. Its translation is CASSPGTPDQPQHF.

The rearrangement joins TRBV27 to TRBJ2-1; 16 positions match TRBD2. V shed 4 bases, J shed 7 bases, and the junction held 7 bases outside the gene matches. Germline CDR1 and CDR2: MNHEY and SMNVEV (reference sequence). This CDR3 spans 17 amino acids. In DNA form, the CDR3 reads TGTGCCAGCAGTTCCTTATTGGGACTAGCGGGAGGGAATGAGCAGTTCTTC. It specifies CASSSLLGLAGGNEQFF.

This chain joins TRBV19 and TRBJ1-1; 7 positions agree with TRBD1. The V segment lost 2 bases and the J segment 3 bases; nucleotides outside the gene matches: 12. CDR1 and CDR2 from the germline V gene are LNHDA and SQIVND (reference sequence). The CDR3 runs to 17 residues. The CDR3 sequence is CASSIRRDQGGDTEAFF. Written as DNA, the CDR3 is TGTGCCAGTAGTATAAGGAGGGATCAGGGGGGGGACACTGAAGCTTTCTTT.

The chain couples TRBV9 to TRBJ1-2; TRBD1 agrees at 7 bases. The J segment lost 7 bases and the V segment lost 3 bases, leaving 12 bases of the junction unmatched. The germline CDR1 and CDR2 sequences are SGDLS and YYNGEE. The CDR3 is made up of 15 amino acids. The CDR3 bases are TGTGCCAGCAGCGAGAGGGACAGCCTCAGGGTTGGCTACACCTTC. Translating it yields CASSERDSLRVGYTF.

The V and J genes are TRBV9 and TRBJ2-3; possible D gene TRBD2, 5 bases. The CDR3 is 16 residues long. Per germline, CDR1 SGDLS and CDR2 YYNGEE. V lost 3 bases and J 2 bases, leaving 16 bases between the germline ends. CDR3 coding DNA: TGTGCCAGCAGCGCCGCTGCGGGTGATTACACAGATACGCAGTATTTT. It is translated as CASSAAAGDYTDTQYF. The full variable domain, in which reference TRBV9 and TRBJ2-3 provide the parts outside the CDR3, is DSGVTQTPKHLITATGQRVTLRCSPRSGDLSVYWYQQSLDQGLQFLIQYYNGEERAKGNILERFSAQQFPDLHSELNLSSLELGDSALYFCASSAAAGDYTDTQYFGPGTRLTVL.